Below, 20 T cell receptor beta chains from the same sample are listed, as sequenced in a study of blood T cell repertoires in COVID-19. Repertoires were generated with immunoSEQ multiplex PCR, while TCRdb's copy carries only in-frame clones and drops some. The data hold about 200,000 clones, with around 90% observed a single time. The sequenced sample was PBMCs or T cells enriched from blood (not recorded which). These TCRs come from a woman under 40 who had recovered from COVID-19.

The CDR3 DNA sequence: TGTGCCAGCAGCTCGGCGGGGAACATGCCCTACGAGCAGTACTTC. Translating gives CASSSAGNMPYEQYF. The V gene is TRBV5-4, the J gene TRBJ2-7, with D perhaps matching TRBD2 (6 bases). CDR1 SGHNT and CDR2 YYREEE come from the germline V gene (reference sequence). The CDR3 spans 15 residues. V lost 3 bases and J lost 2, with 15 bases in between.

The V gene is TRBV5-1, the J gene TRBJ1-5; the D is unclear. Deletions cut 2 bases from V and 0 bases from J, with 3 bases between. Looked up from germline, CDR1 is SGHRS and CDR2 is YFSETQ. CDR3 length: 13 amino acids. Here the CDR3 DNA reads TGCGCCAGCAGCTTTAATAGCAATCAGCCCCAGCATTTT. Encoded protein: CASSFNSNQPQHF.

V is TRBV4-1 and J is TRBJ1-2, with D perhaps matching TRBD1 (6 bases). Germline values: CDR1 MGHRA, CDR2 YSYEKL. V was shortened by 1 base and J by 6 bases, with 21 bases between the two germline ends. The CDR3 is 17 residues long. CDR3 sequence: CASSQVRGGGIPHGYTF. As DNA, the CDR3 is TGCGCCAGCAGCCAAGTGCGGGGGGGCGGCATTCCGCATGGCTACACCTTC.

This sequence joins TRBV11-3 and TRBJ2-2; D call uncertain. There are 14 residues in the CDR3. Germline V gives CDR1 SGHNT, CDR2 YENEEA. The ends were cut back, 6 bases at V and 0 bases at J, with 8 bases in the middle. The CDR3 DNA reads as TGTGCCAGCAGGGAGTACTCGAACACCGGGGAGCTGTTTTTT. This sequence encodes CASREYSNTGELFF.

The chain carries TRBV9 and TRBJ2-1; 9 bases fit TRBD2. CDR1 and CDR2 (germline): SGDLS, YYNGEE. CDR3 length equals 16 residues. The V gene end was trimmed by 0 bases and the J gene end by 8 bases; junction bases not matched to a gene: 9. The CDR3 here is CASSVDGASGIYEQFF. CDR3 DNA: TGTGCCAGCAGCGTAGATGGGGCTAGCGGGATATATGAGCAGTTCTTC.

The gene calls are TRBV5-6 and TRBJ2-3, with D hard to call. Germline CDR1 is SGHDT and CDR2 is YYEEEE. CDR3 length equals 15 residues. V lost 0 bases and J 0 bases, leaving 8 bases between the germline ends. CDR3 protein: CASSLDRTSTDTQYF. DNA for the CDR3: TGTGCCAGCAGCTTGGACCGAACTAGCACAGATACGCAGTATTTT.

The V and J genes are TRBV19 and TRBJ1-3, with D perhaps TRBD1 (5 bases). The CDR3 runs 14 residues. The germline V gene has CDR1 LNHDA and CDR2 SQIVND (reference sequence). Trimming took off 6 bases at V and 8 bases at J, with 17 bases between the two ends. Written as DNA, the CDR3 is TGTGCCAGTAGCCCTGGTGGGGGGACGGACACCATATATTTT. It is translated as CASSPGGGTDTIYF.

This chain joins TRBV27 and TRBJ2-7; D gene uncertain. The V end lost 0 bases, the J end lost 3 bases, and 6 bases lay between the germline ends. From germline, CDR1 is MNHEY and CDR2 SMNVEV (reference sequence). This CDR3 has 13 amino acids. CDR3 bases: TGTGCCAGCAGTTTATCCCCCCACTACGAGCAGTACTTC. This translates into CASSLSPHYEQYF.

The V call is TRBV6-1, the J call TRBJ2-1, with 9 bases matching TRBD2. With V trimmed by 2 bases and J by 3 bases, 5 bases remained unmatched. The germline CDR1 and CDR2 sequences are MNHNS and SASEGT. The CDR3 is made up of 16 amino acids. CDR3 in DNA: TGTGCCAGCAGTGAATTAGCGGGGGTTCTCTACAATGAGCAGTTCTTC. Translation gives CASSELAGVLYNEQFF.

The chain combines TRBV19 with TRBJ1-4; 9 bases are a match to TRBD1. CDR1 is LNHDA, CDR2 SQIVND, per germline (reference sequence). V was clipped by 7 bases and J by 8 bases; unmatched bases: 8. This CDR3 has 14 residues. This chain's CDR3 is CASNTGGGGEKLFF. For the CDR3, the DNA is TGTGCCAGTAACACAGGGGGCGGAGGAGAAAAACTGTTTTTT. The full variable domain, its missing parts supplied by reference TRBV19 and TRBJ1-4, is DGGITQSPKYLFRKEGQNVTLSCEQNLNHDAMYWYRQDPGQGLRLIYYSQIVNDFQKGDIAEGYSVSREKKESFPLTVTSAQKNPTAFYLCASNTGGGGEKLFFGSGTQLSVL.

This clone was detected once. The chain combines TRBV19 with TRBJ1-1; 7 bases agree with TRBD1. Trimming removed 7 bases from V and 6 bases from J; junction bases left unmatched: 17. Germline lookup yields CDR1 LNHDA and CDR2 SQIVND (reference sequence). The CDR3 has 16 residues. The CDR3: CASTNRGRTRTAEAFF. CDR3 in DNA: TGTGCCAGTACGAACAGGGGTCGAACCCGGACCGCTGAAGCTTTCTTT. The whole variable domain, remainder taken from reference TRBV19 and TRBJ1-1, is DGGITQSPKYLFRKEGQNVTLSCEQNLNHDAMYWYRQDPGQGLRLIYYSQIVNDFQKGDIAEGYSVSREKKESFPLTVTSAQKNPTAFYLCASTNRGRTRTAEAFFGQGTRLTVV.

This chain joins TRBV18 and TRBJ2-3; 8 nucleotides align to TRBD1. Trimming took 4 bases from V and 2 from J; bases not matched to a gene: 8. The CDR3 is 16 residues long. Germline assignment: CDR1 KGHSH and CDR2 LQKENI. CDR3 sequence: CASSRDRTKPTDTQYF. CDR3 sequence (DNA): TGTGCCAGCTCACGGGACAGGACAAAACCCACAGATACGCAGTATTTT. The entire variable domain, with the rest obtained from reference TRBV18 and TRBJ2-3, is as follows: NAGVMQNPRHLVRRRGQEARLRCSPMKGHSHVYWYRQLPEEGLKFMVYLQKENIIDESGMPKERFSAEFPKEGPSILRIQQVVRGDSAAYFCASSRDRTKPTDTQYFGPGTRLTVL.

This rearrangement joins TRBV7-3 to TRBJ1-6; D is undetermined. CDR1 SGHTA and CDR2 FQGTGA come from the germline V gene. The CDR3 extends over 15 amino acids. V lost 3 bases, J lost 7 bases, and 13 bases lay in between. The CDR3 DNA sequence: TGTGCCAGCAGCTTGATTCACAGTAAGAATTCACCCCTCCACTTT. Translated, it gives CASSLIHSKNSPLHF.

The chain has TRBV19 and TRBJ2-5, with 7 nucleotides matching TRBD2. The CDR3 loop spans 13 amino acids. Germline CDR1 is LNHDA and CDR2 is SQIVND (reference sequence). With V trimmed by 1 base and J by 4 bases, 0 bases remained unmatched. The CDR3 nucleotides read TGTGCCAGTAGTATAGGGGGGGGAGAGACCCAGTACTTC. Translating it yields CASSIGGGETQYF.

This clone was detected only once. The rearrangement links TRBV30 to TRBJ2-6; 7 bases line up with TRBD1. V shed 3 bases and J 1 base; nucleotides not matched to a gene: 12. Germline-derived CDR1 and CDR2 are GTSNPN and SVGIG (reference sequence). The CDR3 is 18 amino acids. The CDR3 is CAWRATGAVGSGANVLTF. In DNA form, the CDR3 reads TGTGCCTGGAGGGCTACAGGGGCAGTGGGTTCTGGGGCCAACGTCCTGACTTTC.

The CDR3 DNA reads as TGTGCCAGCGGACAGACAGGGGGCTTGGGTGAAGCTTTCTTT. Translating gives CASGQTGGLGEAFF. The gene calls are TRBV11-2 and TRBJ1-1; TRBD1 matches at 10 bases. Germline V lookup: CDR1 SGHAT, CDR2 FQNNGV. The junction had 10 bases not matched to a gene; V was cut back by 8 bases and J by 7 bases. This CDR3 has 14 residues.

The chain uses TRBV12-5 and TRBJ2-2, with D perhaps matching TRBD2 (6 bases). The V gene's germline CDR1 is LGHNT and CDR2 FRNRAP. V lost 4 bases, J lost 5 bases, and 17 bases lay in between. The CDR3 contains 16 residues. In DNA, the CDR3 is TGTGCTAGTGGTTCGAACCGGGACTCCGGTACCGGGGAGCTGTTTTTT. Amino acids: CASGSNRDSGTGELFF.

The CDR3 region has the DNA TGTGCCAGTAGTATCACAGGGGTGAACACTGAAGCTTTCTTT. It translates to CASSITGVNTEAFF. This rearrangement joins TRBV19 to TRBJ1-1; 7 positions match TRBD1. V gave up 3 bases and J gave up 0 bases; unmatched junction bases: 1. The CDR3 loop spans 14 amino acids. Germline V gene data show CDR1 as LNHDA and CDR2 as SQIVND (reference sequence).

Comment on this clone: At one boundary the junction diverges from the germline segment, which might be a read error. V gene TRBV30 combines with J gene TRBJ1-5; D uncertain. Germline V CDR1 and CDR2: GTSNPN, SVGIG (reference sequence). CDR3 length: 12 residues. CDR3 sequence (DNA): TGTGCCTGGAGTGTTGGTCCTCAGGCCCAGCATTTT. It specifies CAWSVGPQAQHF.

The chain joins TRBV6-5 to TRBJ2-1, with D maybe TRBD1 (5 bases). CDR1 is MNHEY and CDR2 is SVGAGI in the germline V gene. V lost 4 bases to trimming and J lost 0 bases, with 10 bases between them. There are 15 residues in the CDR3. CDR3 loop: CASSLNRPSYNEQFF. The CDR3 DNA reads TGTGCCAGCAGTTTAAACAGGCCCTCCTACAATGAGCAGTTCTTC.